These T cell receptor beta chains were read from a single sample in a study of response to subunit inactivated influenza vaccine. One entry per CDR3 protein, called by TCRdb with MiXCR from the RT-PCR reads. The sample has 650,000 to 800,000 distinct CDR3 sequences, approximately 15% seen once; the top ten hold 5.5% to 7%. The specimen comprised PBMCs from blood, sampled 14 to 15 days before vaccination. Every receptor here comes from a middle-aged man who received an inactivated influenza vaccine. Each CDR3 is given with its conserved first and last residue. Each record gives: clone size, D gene, V gene, J gene, CDR3 DNA, CDR3 protein. D genes are given only for firm matches. The size of a clone is reported for some rows only, either as once, few or many, or as a class for expanded clones.

NA	NA	TRBV7-2	TRBJ1-2	TGTGCCAGCAGCTCACTCAGGGATGGCTACACCTTC	CASSSLRDGYTF
NA	NA	TRBV29-1	TRBJ2-7	TGCAGCGTGACCCGGGACGTAAACTTCGAGCAGTACTTC	CSVTRDVNFEQYF
few	NA	TRBV3-1	TRBJ2-7	TGTGCCAGCAGCCCAGGAGGGTCTCCTTACGAGCAGTACTTC	CASSPGGSPYEQYF
few	TRBD2	TRBV20-1	TRBJ2-7	TGCAGTGCTCTGGGACTAGCAGACGAGCAGTACTTC	CSALGLADEQYF
NA	TRBD2	TRBV5-6	TRBJ2-1	TGTGCCAGCAGCTGGCTAGCGGACTACAATGAGCAGTTCTTC	CASSWLADYNEQFF
NA	NA	TRBV3-1	TRBJ2-6	TGTGCCAGCAGCCCGGTGAACTCTGGGGCCAACGTCCTGACTTTC	CASSPVNSGANVLTF
few	NA	TRBV29-1	TRBJ2-1	TGCAGCGGCAACCGGGCAGACAATGAGCAGTTCTTC	CSGNRADNEQFF
few	NA	TRBV29-1	TRBJ2-5	TGCAGCGTCGGCCCCCTTAGGTACCAAGAGACCCAGTACTTC	CSVGPLRYQETQYF
NA	NA	TRBV4-2	TRBJ2-1	TGTGCCAGCAGCCAGTTAAGAGACAATGAGCAGTTCTTC	CASSQLRDNEQFF
NA	NA	TRBV5-1	TRBJ2-1	TGCGCCAGCAGCCCTAAGGGCCTCTGGCAGGTGGGCTACAATGAGCAGTTCTTC	CASSPKGLWQVGYNEQFF
NA	TRBD2	TRBV6-2/TRBV6-3	TRBJ2-1	TGTGCCAGCGTGGGGGGGAATGAGCAGTTCTTC	CASVGGNEQFF
NA	TRBD1	TRBV24-1	TRBJ2-1	TGTGCCACCAGTGCCATACAGGGGGCGAAATACAATGAGCAGTTCTTC	CATSAIQGAKYNEQFF
NA	NA	TRBV6-2/TRBV6-3	TRBJ2-7	TGTGCCAGCAACTACGGGTTTCTAATGAACGAGCAGTACTTC	CASNYGFLMNEQYF
NA	TRBD2	TRBV20-1	TRBJ2-1	TGCAGTGCTAGAAGTGGCGGGGGGGACCATGAGCAGTTCTTC	CSARSGGGDHEQFF
NA	NA	TRBV9	TRBJ2-7	TGTGCCAGCAGCGGTAGCGATCCCTACGAGCAGTACTTC	CASSGSDPYEQYF
NA	NA	TRBV14	TRBJ2-2	TGTGCCAGCAGCCAAGTACAGGGTGTGAACACCGGGGAGCTGTTTTTT	CASSQVQGVNTGELFF
few	TRBD1	TRBV6-5	TRBJ2-5	TGTGCCAGCAGTTACCTGACAGGGAACCAAGAGACCCAGTACTTC	CASSYLTGNQETQYF
NA	NA	TRBV6-1	TRBJ2-2	TGTGCCAGCGTACGTCGGGGCACCGGGGAGCTGTTTTTT	CASVRRGTGELFF
NA	NA	TRBV24-1	TRBJ2-2	TGTGCCACCAGTGATCAAGACAGTCGACCCGGGGAGCTGTTTTTT	CATSDQDSRPGELFF
many	NA	TRBV5-1	TRBJ2-3	TGCGCCAGCAACCCGACGGGCACAGATACGCAGTATTTT	CASNPTGTDTQYF
NA	TRBD1	TRBV4-1	TRBJ1-1	TGCGCCAGCAGCACAGCACAGGGGGGAGGCACTGAAGCTTTCTTT	CASSTAQGGGTEAFF
many	NA	TRBV29-1	TRBJ2-2	TGCAGCGCTTTTACCGGGGGAGACACCGGGGAGCTGTTTTTT	CSAFTGGDTGELFF
once	NA	TRBV27	TRBJ2-3	TGTGCCAGCAGATGGGGGACTGGCTGGAGCACAGATACGCAGTATTTT	CASRWGTGWSTDTQYF
few	NA	TRBV4-3	TRBJ2-7	TGCGCCAGCAGCCAAGATTGGGGAGGCTCCTACGAGCAGTACTTC	CASSQDWGGSYEQYF
many	NA	TRBV12-3/TRBV12-4	TRBJ2-2	TGTGCCAGCAGTTTACCGAACACCGGGGAGCTGTTTTTT	CASSLPNTGELFF
NA	TRBD2	TRBV5-1	TRBJ2-1	TGCGCCAGCAGCTTGGCGGTAGCGGGCTACAATGAGCAGTTCTTC	CASSLAVAGYNEQFF
NA	TRBD1	TRBV27	TRBJ2-6	TGTGCCAGCAGACAGGGGGCTTCTGGGGCCAACGTCCTGACTTTC	CASRQGASGANVLTF
NA	NA	TRBV4-3	TRBJ2-2	TGCGCCAGCAGCCAAGATCCTGCTCACTTGGTGGGGGAGCTGTTTTTT	CASSQDPAHLVGELFF
many	NA	TRBV7-7	TRBJ2-3	TGTGCCAGCAGCTCAAGGGTTTGGGGTACGCAGTATTTT	CASSSRVWGTQYF
few	NA	TRBV9	TRBJ2-2	TGTGCCAGCAGCGTAAGCCCCCCCACCGGGGAGCTGTTTTTT	CASSVSPPTGELFF
NA	NA	TRBV20-1	TRBJ2-2	TGCAGTGCTAGGAGACTAACGGGCACCGGGGAGCTGTTTTTT	CSARRLTGTGELFF
NA	TRBD2	TRBV12-3/TRBV12-4	TRBJ2-7	TGTGCCAGCAGGGAGCGGGAGGGCCGCTACGAGCAGTACTTC	CASREREGRYEQYF
few	NA	TRBV6-2/TRBV6-3	TRBJ1-5	TGTGCCAGCAGTTACCTTCAGGGCTTGCAGCCCCAGCATTTT	CASSYLQGLQPQHF
few	TRBD1	TRBV5-1	TRBJ2-1	TGCGCCAGCAGCTCCGGACAGGGAACACTGAATGAGCAGTTCTTC	CASSSGQGTLNEQFF
few	TRBD2	TRBV5-1	TRBJ2-7	TGCGCCAGCAGCGAGAGACTAGCGGGAGCCGCCCTATCCGAGCAGTACTTC	CASSERLAGAALSEQYF
few	NA	TRBV6-1	TRBJ1-2	TGTGCCAGCAGGAGGTACAGGGTAGCTAACTATGGCTACACCTTC	CASRRYRVANYGYTF
many	NA	TRBV12-3/TRBV12-4	TRBJ2-1	TGTGCCAGCAGTTTTAAGGTTGGGGAGCAGTTCTTC	CASSFKVGEQFF